This T cell receptor (beta chain) was sequenced in a study of T cell responses to AZD1222 COVID-19 vaccine. Whole-study findings and limits: A mostly white British donor set with more females was recruited, and clonal diversity was possibly underestimated.

Many counts were recorded for this clone. Its antigen is unidentified. Assay: immunoSEQ multiplex PCR; the TCRdb copy retains only in-frame clones and omits some. There are 86,000 or so clones in the sample; just over 85% occur only once, and approximately 5.6% lies in the top ten. The sequencing here drew on peripheral blood, taken 28 days after the second AZD1222 dose. This clonotype was obtained from an adult who received the AZD1222 COVID-19 vaccine.

The CDR3 reads CASSFGQGAGTGELFF. The CDR3 DNA reads TGTGCCAGCAGCTTCGGACAGGGGGCCGGCACCGGGGAGCTGTTTTTT. V is TRBV5-6 and J is TRBJ2-2, with TRBD1 identical over 11 bases. The germline gives CDR1 SGHDT, CDR2 YYEEEE. V was clipped by 2 bases and J by 4 bases; unmatched bases: 4. The CDR3 spans 16 residues.